The text below deals with one T cell receptor beta chain. Its binding antigen is unknown. No base qualities exist here, and no much larger clone lies one base off it. Additional DNA sequences in this sample encode the identical CDR3. The data were obtained in a study of shared clonotypes between healthy human individuals (dated by TCRdb to about 2020). Some background on the complete study: The cohort comprised two women and a few men aged 18 to 49 years. For each donor, CD4 naive and CD4 memory were each given three plates, CD8 naive was given two plates, and CD8 memory was given one plate. The study deeply sequenced blood TCR repertoires of about five healthy adults to estimate repertoire size and the extent of clonotype sharing between individuals. To increase sequencing depth and limit assay-specific biases, different laboratories used diverse techniques to prepare libraries and sequence TCR repertoires. Between about 0.94 and 8.9 billion PBMCs per donor were obtained by leukapheresis. Summary of the overall study and its limitations: Sharing across several donors was observed for around 4.8% of naive CD4, around 3.5% of naive CD8, over 2% of memory CD4, and about 0.4% of memory CD8 clonotypes. Naive subsets generally had larger estimated clonotype richness than memory subsets. Compared with non-shared clonotypes, clonotypes shared by all four sorted-subset donors had higher generation probabilities. Incomplete sequencing was indicated by rarefaction of sorted-subset datasets, despite the large sequencing depth. Because the study included a small number of donors, the genetic and exposure-history diversity represented was limited. Sampling was restricted to blood, and TCR repertoires in tissues likely differ from the TCR repertoires found in blood. Pairwise subsampling indicated that sequencing depth was expected to affect the degree of clonotype sharing among donors.

CD8 naive samples consisted of CD45RO-negative cells that were positively selected for CCR7, yielding a CD45RA+CCR7+ population without TemRA cells. The donors were healthy, HIV-negative adults with no recently reported acute infections or vaccinations. Every donor was a Caucasian adult living in Nashville, Tennessee, USA. After blood collection by leukapheresis, PBMCs were isolated using Ficoll-Histopaque density gradient centrifugation and then cryopreserved in the vapor phase of liquid nitrogen. Analytical flow cytometry was used to check the purity and quantity of each magnetically sorted T cell population. Each sorted fraction had its genomic DNA isolated and then quantified by UV absorbance on a Nanodrop 2000c. Using the deep immunoSEQ assay, TCR CDR3 regions were amplified from genomic DNA by multiplex PCR. Extracted genomic DNA from each cell subset was spread evenly across all wells of several immunoSEQ 96-well plates, with each plate serving as a replicate. For sorted subsets, approximately 190 ng genomic DNA, equal to some 30,000 T cell genomes, was loaded into each replicate PCR. Purified libraries were quantified with a Qubit 3.0 fluorometer, sized on a Bioanalyzer 2100, and re-quantified with the KAPA Library Quantification kit. Every immunoSEQ 96-well plate was sequenced on a dedicated single-read 150-cycle Illumina NextSeq 550 flow cell. The original pipeline was this. Because the immunoSEQ output held only junctional sequences and lacked quality scores, the filtering could not match the filtering applied to full-length reads. Sequences were annotated with PyIR, a Python wrapper for IgBLAST v1.9, and V/J genes and CDR3 were assigned using IMGT germline references. Reads were removed for weak V/J assignments (E-value above 1e-6), missing CDR3, stop codons, out-of-frame junctions, or ambiguous translated residues. V3J clonotypes were defined by identical inferred V gene, J gene, and CDR3 amino acid sequence. To compute the percentage overlap between repertoires, the number of shared unique clonotypes was divided by the size of the smaller repertoire. RTK rarefaction, the Chao1 estimator, and Recon v2.1 estimates of unobserved clonotypes were used to assess repertoire richness. Generation probabilities were computed with OLGA for all TCRbeta clonotypes obtained by the gDNA method from several donors. TCRdb stores this immuneACCESS table with in-frame sequences only. Part of the clones is absent; in the studies checked, under half of the shortfall reflects unresolved V genes, and no reason is known for the rest. Clonal size and the V and J genes are those of that table, whereas D and trimming came from the DNA. The sample data list 1.5 million to 2.5 million clones, and roughly 95% of these were observed just once. The biggest ten clones account for approximately 1.2% of the sample.

Trimming removed 1 base from V and 2 bases from J, leaving 6 bases between the germline ends. The germline V gene (reference sequence) supplies CDR1 SEHNR and CDR2 FQNEAQ. The CDR3 numbers 14 residues from cysteine through phenylalanine. Kept here is only the CDR3 DNA, which spans 42 bases and is read in frame from base 1. Specimen: naive CD8+ T cells sorted from blood. The sample's cell subset or site label, in plain terms: CD45RA+CCR7+. The source is a man aged 18 to 29 in good health. The chain was built from TRBV7-9 and TRBJ1-5, with no confidently assigned D gene. The DNA sequence is as follows: TGTGCCAGCAGCTTAGGGGGTGGCAATCAGCCCCAGCATTTT. The translation is CASSLGGGNQPQHF. This CDR3, with the reference TRBV7-9 and TRBJ1-5 proteins standing in past its ends, gives the full variable domain DTGVSQNPRHKITKRGQNVTFRCDPISEHNRLYWYRQTLGQGPEFLTYFQNEAQLEKSRLLSDRFSAERPKGSFSTLEIQRTEQGDSAMYLCASSLGGGNQPQHFGDGTRLSIL.